Each of the 18 T cell receptor beta chains below was sequenced from the same sample in a study of CD8 T cells in ankylosing spondylitis. TCRdb reprocessed the 5' RACE reads with MiXCR, giving one entry per CDR3 protein. The sample includes a few hundred thousand distinct CDR3 sequences, less than 25% of them seen just once. Sequenced input: blood, either unsorted or a sorted T cell fraction (not recorded which). All receptors derive from a female donor with ankylosing spondylitis or in good health (not recorded which).

The rearrangement links TRBV6-5 to TRBJ2-7, with D maybe TRBD2 (5 bases). In germline, CDR1 is MNHEY, CDR2 SVGAGI. The CDR3 covers 14 residues. The V and J ends lost 4 bases and 3 bases respectively, with 13 bases between them. CDR3 in DNA: TGTGCCAGCAGTTTCGACCGGGGTCGCTACGAGCAGTACTTC. Its translation: CASSFDRGRYEQYF.

V gene TRBV7-8 combines with J gene TRBJ2-3, with 10 positions matching TRBD2. The junction had 6 bases not matched to a gene; V was cut back by 5 bases and J by 7 bases. The V gene's germline CDR1 is SGHVS and CDR2 FQNEAQ. CDR3 size: 14 residues. The CDR3, as DNA: TGTGCCAGCAGCCCCGGACTAGCGGAGTATACGCAGTATTTT. This encodes CASSPGLAEYTQYF.

This clonotype showed up just a few times. One junction end disagrees with the germline gene, perhaps due to a read error. The chain uses TRBV7-7 and TRBJ2-2; no clear D. The CDR3 has 14 residues. Looked up from germline, CDR1 is SSHAT and CDR2 is FNYEAQ (reference sequence). CDR3: CASSLDRPSGELFF. The DNA of the CDR3 is TGTGCTAGCAGCTTAGATCGTCCGTCTGGGGAGCTGTTTTTT.

The genes are TRBV11-2 and TRBJ2-1; 9 nucleotides agree with TRBD2. V dropped 3 bases and J dropped 5; count of bases not matched to a gene: 5. The CDR3 runs 15 residues. Germline V gene data show CDR1 as SGHAT and CDR2 as FQNNGV. The CDR3 spells CASSFRLAENNEQFF. Written as DNA, the CDR3 is TGTGCCAGCAGCTTCCGACTAGCGGAGAACAATGAGCAGTTCTTC.

The J gene is TRBJ1-1, the V gene TRBV3-1, with 7 bases aligning to TRBD1. The germline V gene encodes CDR1 LGHDT and CDR2 YNNKEL (reference sequence). CDR3 length equals 13 residues. V dropped 5 bases and J dropped 5; count of bases not matched to a gene: 5. The chain's CDR3 is CASSTNRGTEAFF. CDR3 DNA sequence: TGTGCCAGCAGCACTAACAGGGGAACTGAAGCTTTCTTT.

The chain is built from TRBV20-1 and TRBJ2-5; 10 bases are a match to TRBD2. V lost 4 bases and J lost 0; bases outside the gene matches: 2. Germline CDR1 and CDR2: DFQATT and SNEGSKA (reference sequence). This CDR3 spans 14 amino acids. The CDR3 is CSAMTSGYQETQYF. CDR3 nucleotides: TGCAGTGCTATGACTAGCGGGTACCAAGAGACCCAGTACTTC.

The chain links TRBV6-1 to TRBJ1-2; tentative D call: TRBD1 (6 bases). The germline V and J ends were trimmed by 7 bases and 7 bases, with 22 bases remaining between them. CDR3 length: 15 amino acids. Germline lookup yields CDR1 MNHNS and CDR2 SASEGT. The CDR3 DNA is TGTGCCAGCAAGGGCAGAGGAAGGGGGTTTGCTGGCTACACCTTC. It specifies CASKGRGRGFAGYTF.

The gene calls are TRBV4-3 and TRBJ2-1; D is possibly TRBD2 (6 bases). Germline V gene lookup returns CDR1 LGHNA and CDR2 YSLEER. The V and J ends lost 0 bases and 8 bases respectively, with 17 bases between them. This CDR3 has 16 amino acids. Here the CDR3 reads CASSQDVGGDGDEQFF. For the CDR3, the DNA is TGCGCCAGCAGCCAAGATGTCGGGGGAGATGGCGATGAGCAGTTCTTC.

The V and J genes are TRBV9 and TRBJ1-1; unclear D gene. The CDR3 totals 16 residues. Germline V gene data show CDR1 as SGDLS and CDR2 as YYNGEE. V shed 3 bases and J shed 3 bases, with 18 bases lying between them. The CDR3 sequence is CASSERKVGGHTEAFF. The CDR3 nucleotides read TGTGCCAGCAGCGAGAGAAAGGTGGGTGGGCACACTGAAGCTTTCTTT.

This clonotype appeared many times. The chain carries TRBV12-3 or TRBV12-4 and TRBJ1-6; 9 nucleotides line up with TRBD1. V trimming: 3 bases; J trimming: 9 bases; junction bases outside the gene matches: 3. The CDR3 is made up of 14 amino acids. CDR3 in DNA: TGTGCCAGCAGTTTTCGACAGGGGGGTTCACCCCTCCACTTT. This sequence encodes CASSFRQGGSPLHF.

The rearrangement joins TRBV24-1 to TRBJ2-1; D is unresolved. Looked up from germline, CDR1 is KGHDR and CDR2 is SFDVKD. Trimming took 2 bases from V and 7 from J, leaving 14 bases between them. The CDR3 consists of 15 residues. CDR3 sequence: CATSDSVAGSNEQFF. CDR3 coding DNA: TGTGCCACCAGTGATTCCGTGGCTGGGTCGAATGAGCAGTTCTTC.

In its sample, this clonotype was seen a few times. V usage is TRBV5-5 and J usage is TRBJ2-3; 7 bases match TRBD2. The CDR3 loop spans 14 amino acids. Per the germline V gene, CDR1 is SGHKS and CDR2 is YYEKEE (reference sequence). V shed 0 bases, J shed 5 bases, and the junction held 3 bases outside the gene matches. The CDR3 here is CASSLDWGGDTQYF. CDR3 nucleotides: TGTGCCAGCAGCTTGGATTGGGGGGGAGATACGCAGTATTTT. Looking up the rest from reference TRBV5-5 and TRBJ2-3 gives the full variable domain: DAGVTQSPTHLIKTRGQQVTLRCSPISGHKSVSWYQQVLGQGPQFIFQYYEKEERGRGNFPDRFSARQFPNYSSELNVNALLLGDSALYLCASSLDWGGDTQYFGPGTRLTVL.

The V call is TRBV7-2, the J call TRBJ1-6; D unclear. Trimming removed 7 bases from V and 7 bases from J, with 11 bases in between. The CDR3 is 13 amino acids. Germline assignment: CDR1 SGHTA and CDR2 FQGNSA. The CDR3 DNA reads TGTGCCAGCAACGCCCCGGGGAATTCACCCCTCCACTTT. Its translation: CASNAPGNSPLHF.

The chain is built from TRBV11-2 and TRBJ2-5; 16 bases match TRBD2. Germline V CDR1 and CDR2: SGHAT, FQNNGV. The CDR3 runs 18 residues. V dropped 5 bases and J dropped 5; count of bases not matched to a gene: 11. In DNA form, the CDR3 reads TGTGCCAGCAGCCCCGGGACTAGCGGGAGGGCCTTGGGGGAGACCCAGTACTTC. This encodes CASSPGTSGRALGETQYF.

This clonotype was seen a few times. V is TRBV12-3 or TRBV12-4 and J is TRBJ1-5; D is unclear. The CDR3 is 14 amino acids. V lost 2 bases, J lost 6 bases, and 11 bases lay in between. This chain's CDR3 is CASSLKGGGQPQHF. The CDR3 DNA is TGTGCCAGCAGTTTAAAGGGAGGAGGTCAGCCCCAGCATTTT.

This clonotype has a handful of counts. The chain combines TRBV7-2 with TRBJ2-2; D unresolved. Germline values: CDR1 SGHTA, CDR2 FQGNSA. V lost 0 bases, J lost 4 bases, and 9 bases lay in between. The CDR3 extends over 15 amino acids. The CDR3 DNA reads TGTGCCAGCAGCTTAGCGGGCGAGAGCACCGGGGAGCTGTTTTTT. It encodes CASSLAGESTGELFF.

The chain carries TRBV7-2 and TRBJ1-2, with a possible D match to TRBD1 (5 bases). The germline V and J ends were trimmed by 5 bases and 8 bases, with 15 bases remaining between them. The germline gives CDR1 SGHTA, CDR2 FQGNSA. The length of the CDR3 is 13 residues. The DNA for the CDR3 is TGTGCCAGCAGCCAGTCCAGGGTAACAGGCTACACCTTC. This encodes CASSQSRVTGYTF. Drawing the rest from reference TRBV7-2 and TRBJ1-2, the complete variable domain is GAGVSQSPSNKVTEKGKDVELRCDPISGHTALYWYRQSLGQGLEFLIYFQGNSAPDKSGLPSDRFSAERTGGSVSTLTIQRTQQEDSAVYLCASSQSRVTGYTFGSGTRLTVV.

The J gene is TRBJ2-7, the V gene TRBV7-2, with D maybe TRBD1 (5 bases). Trimming took off 4 bases at V and 7 bases at J, with 11 bases between the two ends. The CDR3 is made up of 12 amino acids. Germline V gives CDR1 SGHTA, CDR2 FQGNSA. The CDR3 DNA sequence: TGTGCCAGCAGCTCAGGGTCTCAAGAGCAGTACTTC. It codes for CASSSGSQEQYF.